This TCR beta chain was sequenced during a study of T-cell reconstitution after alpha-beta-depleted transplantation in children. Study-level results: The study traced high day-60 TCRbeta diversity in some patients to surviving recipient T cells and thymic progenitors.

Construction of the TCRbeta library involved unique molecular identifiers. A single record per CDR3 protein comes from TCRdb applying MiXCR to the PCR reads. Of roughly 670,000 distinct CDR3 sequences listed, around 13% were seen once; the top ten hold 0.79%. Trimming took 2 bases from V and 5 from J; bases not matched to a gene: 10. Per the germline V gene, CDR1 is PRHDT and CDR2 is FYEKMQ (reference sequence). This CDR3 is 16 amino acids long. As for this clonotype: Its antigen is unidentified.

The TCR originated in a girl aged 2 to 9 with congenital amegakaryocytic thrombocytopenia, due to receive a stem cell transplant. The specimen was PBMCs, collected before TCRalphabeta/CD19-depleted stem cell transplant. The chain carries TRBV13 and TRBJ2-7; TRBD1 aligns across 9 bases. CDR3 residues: CASSLIPGTGRDEQYF. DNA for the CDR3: TGTGCCAGCAGCTTAATACCCGGGACAGGGCGCGACGAGCAGTACTTC.